The 18 T cell receptor beta chains listed next were all sequenced from one sample in a study of PD-1 blockade in classical Hodgkin lymphoma (dated by TCRdb to the early 2020s). The sample's time point label, in plain terms: cycle 4 day 1 (C4D1), after six to seven weeks of nivolumab. Every trial patient had relapsed following autologous stem cell transplantation, and prior brentuximab vedotin exposure was what differed among cohorts A, B and C. The library was generated by the immunoSEQ multiplex PCR assay. Entries here come from immuneACCESS through TCRdb and include only in-frame sequences with V and J called. Some clones fail to appear in such tables; in the studies checked, an unresolved V gene covers under half of the shortfall, and the cause of the remainder is unknown. For this sample the table gives approximately 41,000 clones, of which 66% were detected only once. The ten largest clones add up to 2.5% to 3.5% of the sample.

Sample: peripheral blood mononuclear cells (PBMCs), taken before the fourth cycle of nivolumab. The receptors here all came from a human donor with classical Hodgkin lymphoma.

CDR3: CASSSTGSGANVLTF. DNA of the CDR3: TGTGCCAGCAGTTCTACAGGTTCGGGGGCCAACGTCCTGACTTTC. The rearrangement uses TRBV6-5 and TRBJ2-6; D is possibly TRBD1 (5 bases). Germline V CDR1 and CDR2: MNHEY, SVGAGI. The ends were cut back, 4 bases at V and 4 bases at J, with 11 bases in the middle. The CDR3 totals 15 residues.

Here the CDR3 DNA reads TGTGCCAGCAGGTGGCAGGGCCTTTACAATGAGCAGTTCTTC. Protein sequence: CASRWQGLYNEQFF. V is TRBV6-5 and J is TRBJ2-1; a possible D gene is TRBD1 (5 bases). CDR1 and CDR2 (germline): MNHEY, SVGAGI. Between the trimmed V and J ends, which lost 6 bases and 4 bases, there was a span of 13 bases. The CDR3 consists of 14 residues.

The chain links TRBV4-3 to TRBJ2-2; D gene ambiguous. This CDR3 region has 15 residues. Per the germline V gene, CDR1 is LGHNA and CDR2 is YSLEER. V lost 1 base to trimming and J lost 0 bases, with 6 bases between them. In DNA, the CDR3 is TGCGCCAGCAGCCAAGTTCTAGCGAACACCGGGGAGCTGTTTTTT. It translates to CASSQVLANTGELFF.

There are a few counts of this clone. The V and J genes are TRBV5-8 and TRBJ2-7; 8 bases match TRBD1. The germline gives CDR1 SGHTS, CDR2 YDEGEE. The ends lost 3 bases at V and 3 bases at J; junction bases unmatched: 8. The CDR3 loop spans 15 amino acids. The CDR3 sequence is CASSSQTGALYEQYF. CDR3 DNA sequence: TGTGCCAGCAGCTCCCAGACAGGGGCCCTCTACGAGCAGTACTTC.

Comment on this clone: Other DNA sequences in the sample encode the same CDR3. V and J are TRBV27 and TRBJ2-6; D is unclear. The length of the CDR3 is 14 residues. V was cut by 2 bases and J by 0 bases, with 2 bases left in between. Germline V lookup: CDR1 MNHEY, CDR2 SMNVEV (reference sequence). Here the CDR3 DNA reads TGTGCCAGCAGTTTAAGCTCTGGGGCCAACGTCCTGACTTTC. This encodes CASSLSSGANVLTF.

This chain connects TRBV5-6 to TRBJ2-3, with TRBD1 identical over 8 bases. The CDR3 spans 15 residues. V lost 4 bases to trimming and J lost 1 base; unmatched junction nucleotides: 5. The germline CDR1 and CDR2 sequences are SGHDT and YYEEEE. The CDR3 is CASSVPGQGTDTQYF. The CDR3 DNA is TGTGCCAGCAGCGTACCGGGACAGGGCACAGATACGCAGTATTTT.

The V gene is TRBV7-6, the J gene TRBJ1-1; D uncertain. The CDR3 loop spans 15 amino acids. Trimming took 1 base from V and 0 from J, leaving 9 bases between them. The germline V gene encodes CDR1 SGHVS and CDR2 FNYEAQ. In DNA form, the CDR3 reads TGTGCCAGCAGCTTAGGTACAGCCATGAACACTGAAGCTTTCTTT. This gives the protein CASSLGTAMNTEAFF.

This chain uses TRBV5-1 with TRBJ2-7; TRBD1 agrees at 11 bases. Germline values: CDR1 SGHRS, CDR2 YFSETQ. CDR3 size: 14 residues. Losses at the gene ends were 4 bases for V and 4 bases for J; bases not matched to a gene: 4. CDR3 loop: CASSPGQGAYEQYF. CDR3 coding DNA: TGCGCCAGCAGCCCAGGACAGGGGGCTTACGAGCAGTACTTC.

A few counts support this clone. The chain carries TRBV11-1 and TRBJ2-3; TRBD2 agrees at 12 bases. After removal of 5 bases from V and 6 bases from J, the junction contained 9 bases not matched to a gene. The CDR3 has 16 residues. Germline CDR1 SGHAT, CDR2 FQDESV (reference sequence). The CDR3 spells CASSPPTSGGWDTQYF. The DNA of the CDR3 is TGTGCCAGCAGCCCTCCAACTAGCGGGGGGTGGGATACGCAGTATTTT.

The genes are TRBV6-6 and TRBJ2-5; D gene uncertain. The ends were cut back, 6 bases at V and 2 bases at J, with 4 bases in the middle. Germline assignment: CDR1 MNHNY and CDR2 SVGAGI (reference sequence). This CDR3 spans 11 amino acids. CDR3 bases: TGTGCCAGCAGCTATCAAGAGACCCAGTACTTC. Its protein is CASSYQETQYF.

Only a few counts were recorded for this clone. The CDR3 nucleotides are TGTGCCAGTAGTCTCCGGACAGGGAATATGAACACTGAAGCTTTCTTT. Translated, it gives CASSLRTGNMNTEAFF. J is TRBJ1-1 and V is TRBV19, with 8 bases that match TRBD1. CDR1 and CDR2 from the germline V gene are LNHDA and SQIVND (reference sequence). The V gene end was trimmed by 5 bases and the J gene end by 0 bases; junction bases not matched to a gene: 8. The length of the CDR3 is 16 residues.

The CDR3 nucleotides read TGTGCCAGCAGCTATCCGGGAGCATATGGCTACACCTTC. Protein: CASSYPGAYGYTF. V gene TRBV5-6 combines with J gene TRBJ1-2, with D unresolved. Trimming removed 3 bases at V and 5 bases at J, with 11 bases between. Germline assignment: CDR1 SGHDT and CDR2 YYEEEE. The CDR3 loop spans 13 amino acids.

The chain links TRBV7-9 to TRBJ2-2, with D perhaps matching TRBD1 or TRBD2 (5 bases each). The CDR3 totals 14 residues. Germline values: CDR1 SEHNR, CDR2 FQNEAQ (reference sequence). The ends were cut back, 1 base at V and 6 bases at J, with 9 bases in the middle. For the CDR3, the DNA is TGTGCCAGCAGCTTAGGAGGGGTTGCCGGGGAGCTGTTTTTT. Its protein product is CASSLGGVAGELFF.

This clone was seen once. V and J are TRBV7-9 and TRBJ2-7; TRBD2 matches at 9 bases. The length of the CDR3 is 14 residues. CDR1 SEHNR and CDR2 FQNEAQ come from the germline V gene (reference sequence). Trimming at V came to 2 bases and at J to 1 base, leaving 0 bases not matched to a gene. The CDR3 coding sequence is TGTGCCAGCAGCTTAACTAGCGGGTCCTACGAGCAGTACTTC. Residues: CASSLTSGSYEQYF. The complete variable domain, with remaining parts taken from reference TRBV7-9 and TRBJ2-7, reads DTGVSQNPRHKITKRGQNVTFRCDPISEHNRLYWYRQTLGQGPEFLTYFQNEAQLEKSRLLSDRFSAERPKGSFSTLEIQRTEQGDSAMYLCASSLTSGSYEQYFGPGTRLTVT.

This chain connects TRBV19 to TRBJ1-2; D not certain. Deletions cut 7 bases from V and 4 bases from J, with 13 bases between. The germline gives CDR1 LNHDA, CDR2 SQIVND (reference sequence). CDR3 length equals 13 residues. The CDR3 DNA sequence: TGTGCCAGTAAAGGCGGACTCGGCTATGGCTACACCTTC. Protein: CASKGGLGYGYTF. Supplemented by reference TRBV19 and TRBJ1-2, the full variable domain reads DGGITQSPKYLFRKEGQNVTLSCEQNLNHDAMYWYRQDPGQGLRLIYYSQIVNDFQKGDIAEGYSVSREKKESFPLTVTSAQKNPTAFYLCASKGGLGYGYTFGSGTRLTVV.

This chain connects TRBV19 to TRBJ2-1; D possibly corresponds to TRBD2 (6 bases). The CDR3 has 13 amino acids. V gave up 2 bases and J gave up 7 bases, with 9 bases separating them. Looked up from germline, CDR1 is LNHDA and CDR2 is SQIVND (reference sequence). The CDR3 sequence is CASSIRLVNEQFF. The CDR3 coding sequence is TGTGCCAGTAGTATACGACTAGTGAATGAGCAGTTCTTC.

The gene calls are TRBV21-1 and TRBJ2-7; TRBD1 is the table's D call, not checked against the DNA. TRBV21-1 is flagged as a pseudogene. This CDR3 has 16 residues. The CDR3 nucleotides are TGTGCCAGCAGCCCCCTCCGGAGGACAGGGACCTACGAGCAGTACTTC. Amino acids: CASSPLRRTGTYEQYF.

This clone was counted only a few times. V and J are TRBV6-1 and TRBJ1-5, with D hard to call. Germline V gene lookup returns CDR1 MNHNS and CDR2 SASEGT. V lost 3 bases and J lost 7, with 4 bases in between. The CDR3 length is 11 residues. The CDR3, as DNA: TGTGCCAGCAGTGATGGGCAGCCCCAGCATTTT. It yields the protein CASSDGQPQHF.